The rows below give T cell receptor beta chains drawn from one sample of a study of blood T cell repertoires in COVID-19. Sequencing used immunoSEQ multiplex PCR; TCRdb keeps in-frame clones, though not all of them. Of 100,000 to 150,000 clones detected, approximately 88% appear once; the ten largest clones hold under 13%. The sequenced material came from peripheral blood. The receptors come from a man aged 50 to 59 with acute or convalescent COVID-19. CDR3s include the opening cysteine and the closing phenylalanine or tryptophan. A D gene is named only where the DNA matches it firmly. Only part of the rows carry a size: once, few, many, or a class if the clone is expanded.

.,TRBJ1-5,TRBV18,.,CASSPQAAPGAQHF,TGTGCCAGCTCACCACAGGCGGCCCCAGGGGCCCAGCATTTT
.,TRBJ1-2,TRBV18,TRBD1,CASSPPGTAPYGYTF,TGTGCCAGCTCACCACCCGGGACAGCTCCTTATGGCTACACCTTC
.,TRBJ1-3,TRBV5-1,TRBD1,CASSLGQGSNTIYF,TGCGCCAGCAGCTTGGGACAGGGCTCAAACACCATATATTTT
.,TRBJ1-4,TRBV19,TRBD1,CASKRQGNNEKLFF,TGTGCCAGCAAAAGACAGGGGAATAATGAAAAACTGTTTTTT
.,TRBJ2-3,TRBV15,TRBD2,CATGRASGSSDTQYF,TGTGCCACGGGTAGGGCTAGCGGGAGTTCAGATACGCAGTATTTT
.,TRBJ2-2,TRBV7-2,.,CASSLGGTGELFF,TGTGCCAGCAGCTTAGGAGGGACCGGGGAGCTGTTTTTT
.,TRBJ2-2,TRBV4-1,TRBD1,CASSRQGANTGELFF,TGCGCCAGCAGCCGACAGGGGGCGAACACCGGGGAGCTGTTTTTT
.,TRBJ2-2,TRBV3-1/TRBV3-2,.,CASSQGRDTGELFF,TGTGCCAGCAGCCAAGGCAGGGACACCGGGGAGCTGTTTTTT
.,TRBJ1-1,TRBV29-1,.,CSVVGRHRVAEAFF,TGCAGCGTTGTCGGTAGGCACAGAGTTGCTGAAGCTTTCTTT
.,TRBJ1-6,TRBV2,TRBD1,CASSGQGDSPLHF,TGTGCCAGCAGTGGACAGGGGGATTCACCCCTCCACTTT
.,TRBJ2-2,TRBV7-9,.,CASSPSGSGAGELFF,TGTGCCAGCAGCCCTTCGGGTTCGGGGGCCGGGGAGCTGTTTTTT
.,TRBJ2-5,TRBV18,TRBD1,CASSPGPQGARDETQYF,TGTGCCAGCTCACCAGGACCCCAGGGGGCGCGGGATGAGACCCAGTACTTC
.,TRBJ2-5,TRBV2,TRBD2,CASSEASGGSETQYF,TGTGCCAGCAGTGAAGCCAGCGGGGGATCAGAGACCCAGTACTTC
.,TRBJ2-1,TRBV7-8,.,CASRRGPGEQFF,TGTGCCAGCAGACGAGGGCCGGGGGAGCAGTTCTTC
.,TRBJ2-7,TRBV19,.,CASSLRRGTDLGEQYF,TGTGCCAGTAGTCTCCGGAGGGGTACGGATCTCGGCGAGCAGTACTTC
.,TRBJ1-4,TRBV2,TRBD1,CASSRTGGVEKLFF,TGTGCCAGCAGTAGGACAGGGGGCGTTGAAAAACTGTTTTTT
.,TRBJ1-5,TRBV5-1,TRBD1,CASSTDGQARQPQHF,TGCGCCAGCAGCACGGACGGACAGGCGCGTCAGCCCCAGCATTTT
.,TRBJ1-1,TRBV9,.,CASSVATAGAEAFF,TGTGCCAGCAGCGTAGCTACTGCCGGGGCTGAAGCTTTCTTT
.,TRBJ1-5,TRBV5-1,.,CASSPGLTVGPQHF,TGCGCCAGCAGCCCGGGACTTACGGTTGGGCCCCAGCATTTT
.,TRBJ2-3,TRBV5-1,TRBD2,CASSLGGGTDTQYF,TGCGCCAGCAGCTTGGGCGGGGGAACAGATACGCAGTATTTT
.,TRBJ1-1,TRBV5-6,TRBD1,CASSFADRERAEAFF,TGTGCCAGCAGCTTCGCCGACAGGGAGAGGGCTGAAGCTTTCTTT
.,TRBJ1-2,TRBV5-1,.,CASSLGRMEGEGYTF,TGCGCCAGCAGCTTGGGTAGGATGGAGGGTGAAGGCTACACCTTC
.,TRBJ1-2,TRBV5-1,TRBD1,CASSSDRGNGYTF,TGCGCCAGCAGTTCAGACAGGGGGAACGGCTACACCTTC
.,TRBJ2-3,TRBV18,.,CASSPFSNTDTQYF,TGTGCCAGCTCACCTTTCTCTAACACAGATACGCAGTATTTT
.,TRBJ2-7,TRBV5-8,.,CASSATGFSYEQYF,TGTGCCAGCAGCGCTACAGGGTTCTCCTACGAGCAGTACTTC
.,TRBJ2-3,TRBV28,TRBD2,CASSWGLSSAGTQYF,TGTGCCAGCAGTTGGGGCCTGTCCTCAGCGGGAACGCAGTATTTT
.,TRBJ2-3,TRBV10-3,.,CAIRSDLSDTQYF,TGTGCCATCAGGAGCGACTTATCAGATACGCAGTATTTT
.,TRBJ1-1,TRBV19,.,CASSQQEDTEAFF,TGTGCCAGTAGTCAGCAGGAAGACACTGAAGCTTTCTTT
few,TRBJ1-1,TRBV15,TRBD1,CATRGGTANTEAFF,TGTGCCACCAGGGGTGGGACAGCAAACACTGAAGCTTTCTTT
.,TRBJ1-5,TRBV7-2,TRBD1,CASSASRRQGGQPQHF,TGTGCCAGCAGCGCCTCGAGACGACAGGGTGGACAGCCCCAGCATTTT
.,TRBJ1-3,TRBV2,.,CASSALPYSGNTIYF,TGTGCCAGCAGTGCCCTACCGTACTCTGGAAACACCATATATTTT
once,TRBJ1-5,TRBV19,.,CASSSRHRAENSNQPQHF,TGTGCCAGTAGTAGCCGCCACAGGGCCGAAAATAGCAATCAGCCCCAGCATTTT
.,TRBJ2-4,TRBV10-3,.,CAISEGGLAKNIQYF,TGTGCCATCAGTGAGGGCGGCTTAGCCAAAAACATTCAGTACTTC
.,TRBJ1-4,TRBV5-1,TRBD1,CASSLQGARYEKLFF,TGCGCCAGCAGCTTACAGGGGGCGCGATATGAAAAACTGTTTTTT
.,TRBJ1-2,TRBV29-1,.,CSVGMGTPEVTF,.
.,TRBJ2-1,TRBV6-2/TRBV6-3,TRBD1,CASSPSGTGKDNEQFF,TGTGCCAGCAGTCCCTCCGGGACAGGGAAAGACAATGAGCAGTTCTTC
.,TRBJ2-7,TRBV9,.,CASSPSGGNYEQYF,TGTGCCAGCAGCCCCTCCGGCGGAAACTACGAGCAGTACTTC
.,TRBJ2-7,TRBV10-1,.,CASSEAAGEIYEQYF,TGCGCCAGCAGCGAGGCGGCAGGGGAGATCTACGAGCAGTACTTC
.,TRBJ2-3,TRBV13,.,CASLGPSTDTQYF,TGTGCCAGCTTGGGGCCTAGCACAGATACGCAGTATTTT
once,TRBJ2-3,TRBV15,TRBD2,CATSRVIAGGTDTQYF,TGTGCCACCAGCAGAGTAATAGCGGGGGGTACAGATACGCAGTATTTT
few,TRBJ1-2,TRBV14,TRBD1,CASSQDGARQGNRKKYGYTF,TGTGCCAGCAGCCAAGATGGTGCGAGACAGGGCAATCGGAAGAAGTATGGCTACACCTTC